One and the same sample provided the 5 T cell receptor beta chains below, sequenced in a study of patients and donors after allogeneic stem cell transplantation. A single record per CDR3 protein comes from TCRdb applying MiXCR to the RT-PCR reads. Of about 210,000 distinct CDR3 sequences listed, over 30% were seen once; the top ten hold approximately 10%. The sequenced sample was blood, either unsorted or a sorted T cell fraction (not recorded which). All receptors derive from a human donor who was either an allogeneic HSCT recipient or a stem cell or donor lymphocyte infusion donor (not recorded which). It is not recorded whose cells these are; they may come from a transplant donor.

The rearrangement joins TRBV27 to TRBJ1-1; possible D gene TRBD1, 5 bases. This CDR3 has 14 residues. CDR1 MNHEY and CDR2 SMNVEV come from the germline V gene (reference sequence). Trimming took off 1 base at V and 1 base at J, with 7 bases between the two ends. The DNA for the CDR3 is TGTGCCAGCAGTTTATTGGGGGAGAACACTGAAGCTTTCTTT. Its protein product is CASSLLGENTEAFF.

J is TRBJ1-2 and V is TRBV6-5; the match to TRBD1 covers 10 bases. Germline-derived CDR1 and CDR2 are MNHEY and SVGAGI. This CDR3 spans 15 amino acids. The trim removed 6 bases at V and 8 bases at J, leaving 12 bases unmatched. The CDR3 nucleotides read TGTGCCAGCAGCCAACAGGGACAGGGGATTGGCGGCTACACCTTC. Translated: CASSQQGQGIGGYTF.

The rearrangement links TRBV5-1 to TRBJ1-2, with 8 nucleotides matching TRBD1. Germline lookup yields CDR1 SGHRS and CDR2 YFSETQ. The CDR3 is 14 residues long. V lost 5 bases and J lost 10; bases outside the gene matches: 13. CDR3 in DNA: TGCGCCAGCAGGCCACAGACAGGGGCGGATGACTACACCTTC. It specifies CASRPQTGADDYTF.

The chain joins TRBV20-1 to TRBJ2-3; tentative D call: TRBD2 (6 bases). The CDR3 totals 17 residues. V was cut by 3 bases and J by 0 bases, with 19 bases left in between. CDR1 is DFQATT, CDR2 SNEGSKA, per germline (reference sequence). The CDR3 is CSASLEEGLGSTDTQYF. CDR3 sequence (DNA): TGCAGTGCTAGTTTGGAGGAGGGGCTGGGGAGCACAGATACGCAGTATTTT.

The chain joins TRBV12-3 or TRBV12-4 to TRBJ2-2; TRBD1 matches at 8 bases. The CDR3 covers 17 residues. The V gene end was trimmed by 2 bases and the J gene end by 6 bases; junction bases not matched to a gene: 11. CDR3 loop: CASSLPFGAGGPGELFF. Here the CDR3 DNA reads TGTGCCAGCAGTTTACCGTTCGGAGCAGGGGGCCCCGGGGAGCTGTTTTTT.